These T cell receptor beta chains were read from a single sample in a study of blood T cell repertoires in COVID-19. Clones were read by immunoSEQ multiplex PCR, and TCRdb kept only the in-frame ones, dropping some. The data show around 190,000 clones, around 80% seen once. Sequenced: peripheral blood. The receptors come from a man in his 70s with active or convalescent COVID-19. CDR3s include the opening cysteine and the closing phenylalanine or tryptophan. The order of the fields is clone size, J gene, D gene, V gene, CDR3 protein, CDR3 DNA. A D gene is named only where the DNA matches it firmly. Size tells how often a clone was seen (once, few, many) or the class of an expanded clone, and some rows leave it out.

abundance: .; j_gene: TRBJ1-3; d_gene: .; v_gene: TRBV7-9; CDR3aa: CASSSGSRDLSASGNTIYF; CDR3nt: TGTGCCAGCAGCTCTGGGTCCCGGGACTTATCGGCCTCTGGAAACACCATATATTTT
abundance: .; j_gene: TRBJ2-7; d_gene: .; v_gene: TRBV30; CDR3aa: CAWSSKGDMTYEQYF; CDR3nt: TGTGCCTGGAGTTCCAAGGGGGATATGACCTACGAGCAGTACTTC
abundance: once; j_gene: TRBJ2-3; d_gene: TRBD2; v_gene: TRBV6-4; CDR3aa: CASSDSTRGGKDTQYF; CDR3nt: TGTGCCAGCAGTGACTCGACCCGGGGGGGCAAGGATACGCAGTATTTT
abundance: .; j_gene: TRBJ2-2; d_gene: TRBD1; v_gene: TRBV5-1; CDR3aa: CASSLFGQGSGELFF; CDR3nt: TGCGCCAGCAGCTTGTTTGGACAGGGCTCCGGGGAGCTGTTTTTT
abundance: .; j_gene: TRBJ1-3; d_gene: TRBD1; v_gene: TRBV18; CDR3aa: CASSRLQGAEGNTIYF; CDR3nt: TGTGCCAGCTCACGCCTACAGGGGGCGGAAGGAAACACCATATATTTT
abundance: .; j_gene: TRBJ2-7; d_gene: TRBD2; v_gene: TRBV5-1; CDR3aa: CASSMLAGGLNEQYF; CDR3nt: TGCGCCAGCAGCATGCTAGCGGGAGGGCTTAATGAGCAGTACTTC
abundance: many; j_gene: TRBJ1-1; d_gene: .; v_gene: TRBV7-9; CDR3aa: CASIQSDSLEAFF; CDR3nt: TGTGCCAGCATCCAAAGCGACTCTCTTGAAGCTTTCTTT
abundance: .; j_gene: TRBJ1-5; d_gene: .; v_gene: TRBV6-5; CDR3aa: CASTTGLNQPQHF; CDR3nt: TGTGCCAGCACTACAGGGCTAAATCAGCCCCAGCATTTT
abundance: .; j_gene: TRBJ2-2; d_gene: TRBD1; v_gene: TRBV7-6; CDR3aa: CASSKQGAANTGELFF; CDR3nt: TGTGCCAGCAGCAAACAGGGGGCTGCGAACACCGGGGAGCTGTTTTTT
abundance: .; j_gene: TRBJ2-1; d_gene: .; v_gene: TRBV6-2/TRBV6-3; CDR3aa: CASSVGQLGEQFF; CDR3nt: TGTGCCAGCAGTGTGGGGCAACTTGGTGAGCAGTTCTTC
abundance: .; j_gene: TRBJ1-1; d_gene: TRBD1; v_gene: TRBV18; CDR3aa: CASGETGGTEAFF; CDR3nt: TGTGCCAGCGGGGAAACAGGGGGCACTGAAGCTTTCTTT
abundance: .; j_gene: TRBJ1-1; d_gene: .; v_gene: TRBV30; CDR3aa: CAWSVLERVNTEAFF; CDR3nt: TGTGCCTGGAGTGTCTTGGAGAGGGTGAACACTGAAGCTTTCTTT
abundance: once; j_gene: TRBJ2-1; d_gene: .; v_gene: TRBV3-1/TRBV3-2; CDR3aa: CASSQAQGGSYNEQFF; CDR3nt: TGTGCCAGCAGCCAAGCCCAAGGCGGTTCTTACAATGAGCAGTTCTTC
abundance: .; j_gene: TRBJ1-2; d_gene: .; v_gene: TRBV5-4; CDR3aa: CASSLEAGSYGYTF; CDR3nt: TGTGCCAGCAGCTTGGAGGCAGGGTCCTATGGCTACACCTTC
abundance: .; j_gene: TRBJ2-1; d_gene: .; v_gene: TRBV3-1/TRBV3-2; CDR3aa: CASSPGAAIREQFF; CDR3nt: TGTGCCAGCAGCCCAGGGGCAGCGATCCGTGAGCAGTTCTTC
abundance: once; j_gene: TRBJ1-1; d_gene: .; v_gene: TRBV19; CDR3aa: CASSTLNTEAFF; CDR3nt: TGTGCCAGTAGTACCTTGAACACTGAAGCTTTCTTT
abundance: few; j_gene: TRBJ2-2; d_gene: .; v_gene: TRBV11-2; CDR3aa: CASSRRDNQNTGELFF; CDR3nt: TGTGCCAGCAGCAGACGGGACAACCAGAACACCGGGGAGCTGTTTTTT
abundance: .; j_gene: TRBJ1-1; d_gene: .; v_gene: TRBV3-1/TRBV3-2; CDR3aa: CASSRLSTEAFF; CDR3nt: TGTGCCAGCAGTCGGTTGAGCACTGAAGCTTTCTTT
abundance: .; j_gene: TRBJ2-7; d_gene: TRBD1; v_gene: TRBV7-8; CDR3aa: CASSRKPGGEQYF; CDR3nt: TGTGCCAGCAGCCGAAAACCAGGGGGCGAGCAGTACTTC
abundance: .; j_gene: TRBJ2-3; d_gene: .; v_gene: TRBV6-6; CDR3aa: CASSYPGDTDTQYF; CDR3nt: TGTGCCAGCAGTTATCCGGGTGACACAGATACGCAGTATTTT
abundance: .; j_gene: TRBJ2-7; d_gene: TRBD1; v_gene: TRBV6-5; CDR3aa: CASNSGQGSREQYF; CDR3nt: TGTGCCAGCAATTCGGGACAGGGCTCTAGGGAGCAGTACTTC
abundance: .; j_gene: TRBJ2-3; d_gene: TRBD2; v_gene: TRBV27; CDR3aa: CASSLSPYSGGATDTQYF; CDR3nt: TGTGCCAGCAGTTTATCCCCCTATAGCGGGGGGGCGACAGATACGCAGTATTTT
abundance: .; j_gene: TRBJ1-3; d_gene: .; v_gene: TRBV30; CDR3aa: CAWSSLPPGNSGNTIYF; CDR3nt: TGTGCCTGGAGTTCCCTTCCCCCCGGGAACTCTGGAAACACCATATATTTT
abundance: .; j_gene: TRBJ1-2; d_gene: .; v_gene: TRBV2; CDR3aa: CASSDFGRADYGYTF; CDR3nt: TGTGCCAGCAGTGATTTCGGGAGGGCTGACTATGGCTACACCTTC
abundance: .; j_gene: TRBJ1-5; d_gene: .; v_gene: TRBV15; CDR3aa: CATSSTGSQPQHF; CDR3nt: TGTGCCACCAGCAGCACAGGCAGTCAGCCCCAGCATTTT
abundance: .; j_gene: TRBJ1-2; d_gene: .; v_gene: TRBV4-2; CDR3aa: CASSQEGRVSYGYTF; CDR3nt: TGTGCCAGCAGCCAAGAGGGCAGGGTCTCATATGGCTACACCTTC
abundance: .; j_gene: TRBJ2-1; d_gene: TRBD2; v_gene: TRBV2; CDR3aa: CASSLASGDLVEQFF; CDR3nt: TGTGCCAGCAGTCTCGCCAGCGGGGATCTGGTTGAGCAGTTCTTC
abundance: many; j_gene: TRBJ2-7; d_gene: .; v_gene: TRBV7-2; CDR3aa: CASSPGGYEQYF; CDR3nt: TGTGCCAGCAGCCCCGGGGGATACGAGCAGTACTTC
abundance: .; j_gene: TRBJ2-2; d_gene: .; v_gene: TRBV10-1; CDR3aa: CASSAPTETGELFF; CDR3nt: TGCGCCAGCAGTGCCCCGACAGAGACCGGGGAGCTGTTTTTT
abundance: once; j_gene: TRBJ1-1; d_gene: .; v_gene: TRBV7-9; CDR3aa: CASSLDTNTEAFF; CDR3nt: TGTGCCAGCAGCCTGGACACAAACACTGAAGCTTTCTTT
abundance: .; j_gene: TRBJ1-3; d_gene: .; v_gene: TRBV25-1; CDR3aa: CASTDPQGGNTIYF; CDR3nt: TGTGCCAGCACTGATCCGCAGGGAGGAAACACCATATATTTT
abundance: .; j_gene: TRBJ2-1; d_gene: .; v_gene: TRBV18; CDR3aa: CASHGPYNEQFF; CDR3nt: TGTGCCAGCCACGGTCCCTACAATGAGCAGTTCTTC
abundance: .; j_gene: TRBJ1-2; d_gene: .; v_gene: TRBV19; CDR3aa: CASRGQPGVWYGYTF; CDR3nt: TGTGCCTCCCGCGGGCAGCCGGGGGTCTGGTATGGCTACACCTTC
abundance: .; j_gene: TRBJ1-5; d_gene: .; v_gene: TRBV5-1; CDR3aa: CASSLDQASNQPQHF; CDR3nt: TGCGCCAGCAGCTTGGATCAGGCGAGCAATCAGCCCCAGCATTTT
abundance: .; j_gene: TRBJ1-3; d_gene: .; v_gene: TRBV6-5; CDR3aa: CASSPGGTGNTIYF; CDR3nt: TGTGCCAGCAGCCCCGGAGGAACCGGAAACACCATATATTTT
abundance: .; j_gene: TRBJ2-3; d_gene: .; v_gene: TRBV30; CDR3aa: CAWSALVGTQYF; CDR3nt: TGTGCCTGGAGTGCCCTAGTTGGTACGCAGTATTTT
abundance: .; j_gene: TRBJ1-3; d_gene: .; v_gene: TRBV7-2; CDR3aa: CASSPSPFSGNTIYF; CDR3nt: TGTGCCAGCAGCCCGAGTCCGTTCTCTGGAAACACCATATATTTT